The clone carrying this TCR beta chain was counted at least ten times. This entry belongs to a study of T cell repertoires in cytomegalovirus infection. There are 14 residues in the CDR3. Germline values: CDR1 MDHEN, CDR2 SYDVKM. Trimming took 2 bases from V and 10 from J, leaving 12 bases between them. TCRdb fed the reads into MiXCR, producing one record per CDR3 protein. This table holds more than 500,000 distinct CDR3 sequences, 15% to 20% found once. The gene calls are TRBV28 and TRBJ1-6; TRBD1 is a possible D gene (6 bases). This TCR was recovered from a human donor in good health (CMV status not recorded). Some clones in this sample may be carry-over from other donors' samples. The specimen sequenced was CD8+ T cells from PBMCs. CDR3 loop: CASSLTGANSPLHF. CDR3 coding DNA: TGTGCCAGCAGTTTAACGGGGGCTAACTCACCCCTCCACTTT.